Presented here are 10 T cell receptor beta chains from one specimen sequenced in a study of cytomegalovirus exposure and HLA in healthy donors. The PCR ran on 60 Vbeta and 13 Jbeta primers. Only in-frame clones appear in the TCRdb table, and some are missing; sequencing was by immunoSEQ multiplex PCR. The sample carries about 190,000 clones, 74% recorded once. Sequenced input: PBMCs. Receptors were obtained from a woman in her thirties in good health and CMV-seropositive.

V is TRBV5-6 and J is TRBJ1-1; a possible D gene is TRBD1 (5 bases). Germline loops: CDR1 SGHDT, CDR2 YYEEEE. Trimming shortened V by 1 base and J by 5 bases, and 15 bases separated the two germline ends. CDR3 length equals 15 residues. CDR3 region: CASSLIRVGGTEAFF. The CDR3 coding sequence is TGTGCCAGCAGCTTGATTCGCGTCGGGGGGACTGAAGCTTTCTTT.

The chain has TRBV5-1 and TRBJ2-7; 7 nucleotides agree with TRBD1. V was pared by 2 bases and J by 5 bases, with 4 bases of the junction left unmatched. From germline, CDR1 is SGHRS and CDR2 YFSETQ. CDR3 length equals 13 residues. In nucleotides, the CDR3 is TGCGCCAGCAGCTTTGGGACAGCGGACGAGCAGTACTTC. Its protein is CASSFGTADEQYF.

This clone was counted only a few times. The chain joins TRBV27 to TRBJ2-3; 13 bases map to TRBD2. Looked up from germline, CDR1 is MNHEY and CDR2 is SMNVEV (reference sequence). The CDR3 is 16 amino acids. Trimming took 6 bases from V and 3 from J; bases not matched to a gene: 6. The CDR3 region is CASSKTSGRATDTQYF. As DNA, the CDR3 is TGTGCCAGCAGCAAAACTAGCGGGAGGGCGACAGATACGCAGTATTTT.

The V call is TRBV5-1, the J call TRBJ2-3, with D perhaps matching TRBD1 (6 bases). The germline V gene encodes CDR1 SGHRS and CDR2 YFSETQ. This CDR3 is built from 16 residues. With 4 bases removed from V and 2 bases from J, the gap between germline ends came to 17 bases. The CDR3 reads CASSAGTPYPTDTQYF. CDR3 nucleotides: TGCGCCAGCAGCGCCGGGACACCGTATCCCACAGATACGCAGTATTTT.

This chain links TRBV15 with TRBJ2-7, with 9 bases identical to TRBD1. CDR3 length: 16 residues. V lost 5 bases, J lost 3 bases, and 11 bases stayed unmatched. Germline V lookup: CDR1 LNHNV, CDR2 YYDKDF (reference sequence). The CDR3 protein is CATSGKGDRDVYEQYF. For the CDR3, the DNA is TGTGCCACCAGCGGTAAAGGGGACAGGGATGTCTACGAGCAGTACTTC. Full variable domain (rest looked up from reference TRBV15 and TRBJ2-7): DAMVIQNPRYQVTQFGKPVTLSCSQTLNHNVMYWYQQKSSQAPKLLFHYYDKDFNNEADTPDNFQSRRPNTSFCFLDIRSPGLGDTAMYLCATSGKGDRDVYEQYFGPGTRLTVT.

About this clone: The junction and the germline gene differ at one end; a read error may be behind it. V usage is TRBV7-9 and J usage is TRBJ2-3; D remains unclear. CDR3 length: 12 amino acids. The germline gives CDR1 SEHNR, CDR2 FQNEAQ (reference sequence). The DNA for the CDR3 is TGTTCCAGCAGCTTAGGGCTAGATACGCAGTATTTT. This gives the protein CSSSLGLDTQYF.

The chain couples TRBV14 to TRBJ2-7; 9 bases align to TRBD2. Germline assignment: CDR1 SGHDN and CDR2 FVKESK. V gave up 4 bases and J gave up 2 bases; unmatched junction bases: 9. This CDR3 region has 16 residues. The CDR3 nucleotides read TGTGCCAGCAGCCCCCCCTGGCCTAGCGGGACCTACGAGCAGTACTTC. Its translation: CASSPPWPSGTYEQYF.

This chain links TRBV11-2 with TRBJ2-2, with a tentative D call TRBD2 (6 bases). V was trimmed by 0 bases and J by 4 bases, leaving 12 bases between them. CDR3 size: 16 residues. Germline V gene lookup returns CDR1 SGHAT and CDR2 FQNNGV. CDR3 nucleotide sequence: TGTGCCAGCAGCTTAGAGGGAGGCGGGTTCACCGGGGAGCTGTTTTTT. It is translated as CASSLEGGGFTGELFF.

This clone was counted a single time. This chain uses TRBV6-1 with TRBJ2-7, with 8 bases fitting TRBD2. Per germline, CDR1 MNHNS and CDR2 SASEGT. Trimming removed 6 bases from V and 6 bases from J; junction bases left unmatched: 13. There are 15 residues in the CDR3. CDR3 DNA sequence: TGTGCCAGCAGCCAACTAGCGGACGGGGCCGGCGAGCAGTACTTC. Translating gives CASSQLADGAGEQYF.

This clone was seen a few times. V gene TRBV27 combines with J gene TRBJ2-7; 9 bases fit TRBD2. This CDR3 is built from 15 residues. Germline V gene sequence: CDR1 MNHEY, CDR2 SMNVEV (reference sequence). J was trimmed by 5 bases and V by 2 bases; bases with no gene match: 7. DNA of the CDR3: TGTGCCAGCAGTTTACAGCCTAGCGGGACCCACGAGCAGTACTTC. It yields the protein CASSLQPSGTHEQYF.